The clone carrying this T cell receptor beta chain occurred once. Antigen specificity is unknown. This sample was taken from a study of cytomegalovirus exposure and HLA in healthy donors. Study-wide results and limits: Specificity of a few CMV-associated chains for CMV antigens was verified in vitro. The study put 150 or so TCR beta chains on its list as cytomegalovirus-associated.

The PCR made use of 60 Vbeta and 13 Jbeta primers. This table comes from immunoSEQ multiplex PCR, and its TCRdb copy is limited to in-frame clones, with some not included. Altogether approximately 150,000 clones are present, around 75% being singletons, with the ten largest covering under 3.5%. This CDR3 contains 16 residues. With V trimmed by 0 bases and J by 1 base, 3 bases remained unmatched. Germline values: CDR1 ENHRY, CDR2 SYGVKD. This clonotype originated in a woman aged 30 to 39 in good health and CMV-seronegative. The specimen sequenced was PBMCs. The chain carries TRBV10-3 and TRBJ1-3; 7 bases fit TRBD1. In nucleotides, the CDR3 is TGTGCCATCAGTGAGTCGACAGGGATATCTGGAAACACCATATATTTT. This gives the protein CAISESTGISGNTIYF.